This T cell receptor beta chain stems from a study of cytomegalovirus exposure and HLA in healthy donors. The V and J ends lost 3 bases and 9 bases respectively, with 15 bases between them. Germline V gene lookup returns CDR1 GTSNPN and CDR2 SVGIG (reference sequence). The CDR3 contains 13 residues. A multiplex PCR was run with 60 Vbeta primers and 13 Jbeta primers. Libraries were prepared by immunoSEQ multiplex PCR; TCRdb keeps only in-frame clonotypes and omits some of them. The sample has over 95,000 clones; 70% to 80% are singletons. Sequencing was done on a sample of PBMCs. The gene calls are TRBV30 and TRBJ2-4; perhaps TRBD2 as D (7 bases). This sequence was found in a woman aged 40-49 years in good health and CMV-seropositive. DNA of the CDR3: TGTGCCTGGAGAGCTAGGGGGGGGAGCATTCAGTACTTC. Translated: CAWRARGGSIQYF.